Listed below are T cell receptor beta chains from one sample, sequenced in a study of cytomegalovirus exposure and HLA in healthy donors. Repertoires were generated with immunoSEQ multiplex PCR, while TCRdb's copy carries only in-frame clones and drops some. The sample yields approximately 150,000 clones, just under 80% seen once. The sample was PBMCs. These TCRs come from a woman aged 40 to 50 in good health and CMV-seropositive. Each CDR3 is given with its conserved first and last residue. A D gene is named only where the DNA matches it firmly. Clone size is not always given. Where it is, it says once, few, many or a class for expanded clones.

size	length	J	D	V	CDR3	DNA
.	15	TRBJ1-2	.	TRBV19	CASSELQASGYGYTF	TGTGCCAGTAGCGAACTACAAGCCTCGGGGTATGGCTACACCTTC
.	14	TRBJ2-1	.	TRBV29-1	CSVDPLEKGNEQFF	TGCAGCGTTGATCCACTAGAGAAAGGCAATGAGCAGTTCTTC
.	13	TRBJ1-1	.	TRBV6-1	CASRTYMNTEAFF	TGTGCCAGCAGGACATACATGAACACTGAAGCTTTCTTT
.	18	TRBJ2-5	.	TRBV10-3	CAISVIPNREGFQETQYF	TGTGCCATCAGTGTGATTCCAAACAGGGAGGGGTTTCAAGAGACCCAGTACTTC
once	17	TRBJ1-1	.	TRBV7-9	CASSLELRGRQVTEAFF	TGTGCCAGCAGCTTAGAACTCAGGGGACGCCAAGTCACTGAAGCTTTCTTT
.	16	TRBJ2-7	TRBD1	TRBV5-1	CASSSLPGQRTDEQYF	TGCGCCAGCAGCTCCCTTCCGGGACAGAGGACGGACGAGCAGTACTTC
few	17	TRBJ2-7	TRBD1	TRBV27	CASSLRKPGQGVYEQYF	TGTGCCAGCAGTTTAAGAAAACCGGGACAGGGGGTCTACGAGCAGTACTTC
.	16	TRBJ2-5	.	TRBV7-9	CASSFYVGARGETQYF	TGTGCCAGCAGCTTTTATGTGGGCGCGAGGGGGGAGACCCAGTACTTC
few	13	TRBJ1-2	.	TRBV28	CASYDPLRVGYTF	TGTGCCAGCTATGATCCGCTCCGAGTGGGCTACACCTTC
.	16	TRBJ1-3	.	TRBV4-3	CASSQDVTYSGNTIYF	TGCGCCAGCAGCCAAGACGTTACCTACTCTGGAAACACCATATATTTT
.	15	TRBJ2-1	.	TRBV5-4	CASSLDGLKRNEQFF	TGTGCCAGCAGCTTGGACGGGTTAAAGAGGAATGAGCAGTTCTTC
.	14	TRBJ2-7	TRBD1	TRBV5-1	CASSPNRTGSEQYF	TGCGCCAGCAGCCCGAACAGGACAGGCTCCGAGCAGTACTTC
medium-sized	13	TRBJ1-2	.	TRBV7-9	CASSLGVSYGYTF	TGTGCCAGCAGTCTAGGGGTGAGCTATGGCTACACCTTC
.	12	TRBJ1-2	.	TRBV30	CALQGTKARHTF	TGTGCCTTACAGGGTACGAAAGCCAGACACACCTTC
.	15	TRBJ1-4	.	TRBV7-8	CASSSAHATNEKLFF	TGTGCCAGCAGCTCAGCCCATGCAACTAATGAAAAACTGTTTTTT
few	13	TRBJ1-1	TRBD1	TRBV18	CASSQGARTEAFF	TGTGCCAGCTCACAGGGGGCTAGAACTGAAGCTTTCTTT
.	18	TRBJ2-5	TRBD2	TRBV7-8	CASSSYRLAGGQKETQYF	TGTGCCAGCAGCTCCTACAGACTAGCGGGGGGGCAAAAAGAGACCCAGTACTTC
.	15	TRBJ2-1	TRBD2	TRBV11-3	CASSRSSGGRAEQFF	TGTGCCAGCAGCCGCTCTAGCGGGGGGCGGGCTGAGCAGTTCTTC
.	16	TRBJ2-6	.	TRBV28	CASSVGRGDRANGLTF	TGTGCCAGCTCTGTTGGCAGGGGCGATAGGGCCAACGGCCTGACTTTC
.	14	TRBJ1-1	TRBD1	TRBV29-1	CSATLTGGNTEAFF	TGCAGCGCCACCTTGACAGGGGGCAACACTGAAGCTTTCTTT
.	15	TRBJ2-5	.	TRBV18	CASSPEWRALETQYF	TGTGCCAGCTCACCAGAGTGGAGGGCTCTGGAGACCCAGTACTTC
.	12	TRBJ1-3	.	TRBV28	CASLGGGNTIYF	TGTGCCAGCCTAGGGGGAGGAAACACCATATATTTT
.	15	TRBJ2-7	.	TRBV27	CASSLSAGSPYEQYF	TGTGCCAGCAGTTTATCGGCCGGGAGTCCGTACGAGCAGTACTTC